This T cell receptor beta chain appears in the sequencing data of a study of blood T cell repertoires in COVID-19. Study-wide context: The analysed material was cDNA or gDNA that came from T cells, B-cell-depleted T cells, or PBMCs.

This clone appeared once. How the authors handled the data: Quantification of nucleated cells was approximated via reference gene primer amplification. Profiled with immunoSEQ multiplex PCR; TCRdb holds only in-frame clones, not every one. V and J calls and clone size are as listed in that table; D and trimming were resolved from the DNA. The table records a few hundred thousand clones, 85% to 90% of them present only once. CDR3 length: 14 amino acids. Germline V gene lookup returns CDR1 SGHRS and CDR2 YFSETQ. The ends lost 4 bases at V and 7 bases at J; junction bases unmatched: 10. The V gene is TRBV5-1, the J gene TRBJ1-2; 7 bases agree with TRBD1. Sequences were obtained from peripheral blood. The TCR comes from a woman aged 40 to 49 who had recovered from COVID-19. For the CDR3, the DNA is TGCGCCAGCAGCCTACCCCAGGGGGAGAGTGGCTACACCTTC. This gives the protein CASSLPQGESGYTF.